These 11 T cell receptor beta chains were all obtained from the same sample, sequenced in a study of blood T cell repertoires in COVID-19. Only in-frame clones appear in the TCRdb table, and some are missing; sequencing was by immunoSEQ multiplex PCR. The sample records tens of thousands of clones, roughly four fifths being singletons. The sequencing input was peripheral blood. The receptors were gathered from a man aged 40-55 years with acute or convalescent COVID-19.

The chain couples TRBV6-2 or TRBV6-3 to TRBJ1-5; TRBD1 matches at 7 bases. This CDR3 has 16 residues. Trimming removed 6 bases from V and 0 bases from J; junction bases left unmatched: 8. CDR1 and CDR2 (germline): MNHEY, SVGEGT. The CDR3 DNA follows: TGTGCCAGCAGCCCCGGGACAGCCTATAGCAATCAGCCCCAGCATTTT. Translation gives CASSPGTAYSNQPQHF.

The chain couples TRBV11-3 to TRBJ2-4, with a weak D call TRBD1 (7 bases). This CDR3 spans 14 amino acids. V was shortened by 3 bases and J by 8 bases, with 14 bases between the two germline ends. The V gene's germline CDR1 is SGHNT and CDR2 YENEEA. As DNA, the CDR3 is TGTGCCAGCAGCTTGACAGGGTCGGGGGACATTCAGTACTTC. This sequence encodes CASSLTGSGDIQYF.

The chain employs TRBV2 and TRBJ1-3; the D is unclear. Deletions cut 7 bases from V and 2 bases from J, with 6 bases between. Germline CDR1 is SNHLY and CDR2 is FYNNEI. The CDR3 spans 12 residues. CDR3 region: CASNLAGNTIYF. The CDR3 bases are TGTGCCAGCAATCTTGCTGGAAACACCATATATTTT.

For the CDR3, the DNA is TGTGCCGGACAGGGTCGGACCGGGGAGCTGTTTTTT. This translates into CAGQGRTGELFF. The chain uses TRBV6-5 and TRBJ2-2; 8 nucleotides align to TRBD1. The CDR3 length is 12 residues. V shed 11 bases and J 5 bases; nucleotides not matched to a gene: 4. Germline lookup yields CDR1 MNHEY and CDR2 SVGAGI.

The chain joins TRBV11-2 to TRBJ1-1, with TRBD1 matching over 7 bases. Unmatched junction bases numbered 5, after V lost 3 bases and J lost 7 bases. Germline CDR1 SGHAT, CDR2 FQNNGV. The CDR3 length is 13 residues. The CDR3 protein is CASSFRQGLEAFF. CDR3 DNA sequence: TGTGCCAGCAGCTTCCGACAGGGTCTTGAAGCTTTCTTT.

This sequence joins TRBV24-1 and TRBJ2-3; D is unclear. The CDR3 spans 13 residues. Germline V gene sequence: CDR1 KGHDR, CDR2 SFDVKD. V was cut by 5 bases and J by 3 bases, with 8 bases left in between. CDR3 loop: CATSVSRTDTQYF. The CDR3 DNA reads TGTGCCACCAGTGTCTCTCGGACAGATACGCAGTATTTT.

V is TRBV27 and J is TRBJ1-2; the D gene is possibly TRBD1 (6 bases). The CDR3 loop spans 15 amino acids. The germline V gene encodes CDR1 MNHEY and CDR2 SMNVEV (reference sequence). Trimming shortened V by 3 bases and J by 7 bases, and 18 bases separated the two germline ends. In nucleotides, the CDR3 is TGTGCCAGCAGTTTTGGGACGGCCCCAGGGGCTGGCTACACCTTC. Translating it yields CASSFGTAPGAGYTF.

V gene TRBV9 combines with J gene TRBJ2-5; TRBD2 matches at 16 bases. CDR3 length equals 17 residues. J lost 4 bases, V lost 4 bases, and 7 bases had no gene match. Looked up from germline, CDR1 is SGDLS and CDR2 is YYNGEE. The CDR3 is CASSPGTSGGARETQYF. The DNA of the CDR3 is TGTGCCAGCAGCCCTGGGACTAGCGGGGGGGCCCGAGAGACCCAGTACTTC.

The chain uses TRBV6-5 and TRBJ1-1; a possible D gene is TRBD1 (5 bases). This CDR3 spans 14 amino acids. Trimming took 7 bases from V and 1 from J, leaving 13 bases between them. The germline gives CDR1 MNHEY, CDR2 SVGAGI. The chain's CDR3 is CASTYNRRNTEAFF. The CDR3 bases are TGTGCCAGCACTTATAACAGGAGGAACACTGAAGCTTTCTTT.

This chain's CDR3 is CASSSSGQSFEAFF. DNA for the CDR3: TGTGCCAGCAGCTCATCCGGACAGTCGTTTGAAGCTTTCTTT. The chain combines TRBV7-2 with TRBJ1-1, with D perhaps TRBD1 (6 bases). This CDR3 is built from 14 residues. V was trimmed by 4 bases and J by 7 bases, leaving 16 bases between them. The germline V gene has CDR1 SGHTA and CDR2 FQGNSA.

This clone was observed a few times. This chain uses TRBV5-1 with TRBJ2-1, with a weak D call TRBD1 (6 bases). V was cut by 3 bases and J by 5 bases, with 12 bases left in between. CDR3 length: 14 residues. CDR1 is SGHRS and CDR2 is YFSETQ in the germline V gene. The CDR3 loop is CASSSEGQNNEQFF. CDR3 nucleotides: TGCGCCAGCAGCTCCGAAGGACAGAACAATGAGCAGTTCTTC. Variable domain in full (rest from reference TRBV5-1 and TRBJ2-1): KAGVTQTPRYLIKTRGQQVTLSCSPISGHRSVSWYQQTPGQGLQFLFEYFSETQRNKGNFPGRFSGRQFSNSRSEMNVSTLELGDSALYLCASSSEGQNNEQFFGPGTRLTVL.